This TCR beta chain appears in the sequencing data of a study of beta chain features in type 1 diabetes. The germline V and J ends were trimmed by 6 bases and 6 bases, with 18 bases remaining between them. This CDR3 is 14 amino acids long. The germline gives CDR1 KGHSH, CDR2 LQKENI. The entirety of the isolated RNA underwent reverse transcription, so expressed TCRB transcripts were sequenced. Profiled with immunoSEQ multiplex PCR; TCRdb holds only in-frame clones, not every one. The data contain hundreds of thousands of clones, 11% of them singletons. This rearrangement joins TRBV18 to TRBJ2-7; maybe TRBD2 (6 bases). The sequence was obtained from a woman aged 18-35 years in good health. The specimen was naive CD4+ T cells from blood. The CDR3 reads CASSGSTGVSEQYF. The CDR3 nucleotides read TGTGCCAGCTCCGGATCGACGGGAGTCTCCGAGCAGTACTTC.